This paragraph reports one T cell receptor (beta chain). The sample belongs to a study of OX40 agonist ivuxolimab in advanced cancers. The wider study: Every patient in dose escalation had hepatocellular carcinoma, melanoma, renal cell or head and neck cancer. The eligibility criteria allowed prior anti-PD-1, anti-PD-L1 or anti-CTLA-4 therapy, and around 40% had some.

V was pared by 4 bases and J by 4 bases, with 2 bases of the junction left unmatched. The CDR3 totals 13 residues. The germline gives CDR1 MNHEY, CDR2 SMNVEV (reference sequence). Sequencing used immunoSEQ multiplex PCR; TCRdb keeps in-frame clones, though not all of them. The sample has tens of thousands of clones; approximately 79% are singletons. The chain links TRBV27 to TRBJ1-2, with 8 bases identical to TRBD1. The source was CD4+ or CD8+ T cells sorted from blood, collected in a trial of the OX40 agonist ivuxolimab. This TCR was recovered from an adult with an advanced solid tumor such as melanoma, head and neck, liver or kidney cancer. The CDR3 DNA reads as TGTGCCAGCAGTTGGGACAGGAGCTATGGCTACACCTTC. Translated: CASSWDRSYGYTF.